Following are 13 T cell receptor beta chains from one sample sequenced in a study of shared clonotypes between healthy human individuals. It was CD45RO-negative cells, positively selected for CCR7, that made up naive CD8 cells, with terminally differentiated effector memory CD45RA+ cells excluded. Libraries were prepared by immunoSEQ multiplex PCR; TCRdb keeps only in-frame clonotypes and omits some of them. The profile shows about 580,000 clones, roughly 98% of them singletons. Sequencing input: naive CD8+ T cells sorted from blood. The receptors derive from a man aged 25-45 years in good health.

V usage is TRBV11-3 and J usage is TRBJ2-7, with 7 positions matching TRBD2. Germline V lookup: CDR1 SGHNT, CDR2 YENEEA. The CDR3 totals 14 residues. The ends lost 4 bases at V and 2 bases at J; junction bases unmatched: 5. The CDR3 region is CASSSRTSPYEQYF. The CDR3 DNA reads TGTGCCAGCAGCTCCCGGACTAGTCCCTACGAGCAGTACTTC.

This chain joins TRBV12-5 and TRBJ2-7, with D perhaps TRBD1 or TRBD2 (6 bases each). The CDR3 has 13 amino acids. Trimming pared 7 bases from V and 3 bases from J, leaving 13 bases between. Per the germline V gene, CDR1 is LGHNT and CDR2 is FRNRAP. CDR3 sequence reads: CASAVEGGYEQYF. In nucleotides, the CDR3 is TGTGCTAGTGCGGTGGAGGGGGGCTACGAGCAGTACTTC.

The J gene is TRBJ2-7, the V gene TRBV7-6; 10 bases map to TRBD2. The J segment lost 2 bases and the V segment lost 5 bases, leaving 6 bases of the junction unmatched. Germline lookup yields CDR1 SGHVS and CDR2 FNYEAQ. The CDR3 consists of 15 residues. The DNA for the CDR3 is TGTGCCAGCAGCCCTGGACTAGCGGAGGCCTACGAGCAGTACTTC. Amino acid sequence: CASSPGLAEAYEQYF.

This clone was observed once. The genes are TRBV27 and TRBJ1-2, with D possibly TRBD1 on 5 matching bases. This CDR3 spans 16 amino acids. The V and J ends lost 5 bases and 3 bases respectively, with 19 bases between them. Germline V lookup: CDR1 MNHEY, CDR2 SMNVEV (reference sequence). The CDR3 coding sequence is TGTGCCAGCAGTCCCGCCGGGGCAGGATTATACTATGGCTACACCTTC. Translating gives CASSPAGAGLYYGYTF.

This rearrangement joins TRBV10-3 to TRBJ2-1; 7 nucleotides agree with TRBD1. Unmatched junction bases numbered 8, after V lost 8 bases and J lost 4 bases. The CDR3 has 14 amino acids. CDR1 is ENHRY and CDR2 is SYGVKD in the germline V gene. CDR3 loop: CAIDTDREYNEQFF. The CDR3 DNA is TGTGCCATCGACACCGACAGGGAATACAATGAGCAGTTCTTC.

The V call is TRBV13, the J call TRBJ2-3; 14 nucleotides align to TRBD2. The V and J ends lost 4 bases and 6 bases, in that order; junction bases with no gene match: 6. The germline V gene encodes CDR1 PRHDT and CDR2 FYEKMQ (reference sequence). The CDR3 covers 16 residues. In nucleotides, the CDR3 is TGTGCCAGCAGCTCGGGACTAGCGGGAGAGGCGGATACGCAGTATTTT. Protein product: CASSSGLAGEADTQYF.

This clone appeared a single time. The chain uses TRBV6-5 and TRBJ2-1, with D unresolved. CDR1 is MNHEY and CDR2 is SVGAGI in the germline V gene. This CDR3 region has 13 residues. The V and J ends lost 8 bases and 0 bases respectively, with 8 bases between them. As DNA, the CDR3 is TGTGCCAGCGGTGTGAGCTCCTACAATGAGCAGTTCTTC. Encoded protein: CASGVSSYNEQFF.

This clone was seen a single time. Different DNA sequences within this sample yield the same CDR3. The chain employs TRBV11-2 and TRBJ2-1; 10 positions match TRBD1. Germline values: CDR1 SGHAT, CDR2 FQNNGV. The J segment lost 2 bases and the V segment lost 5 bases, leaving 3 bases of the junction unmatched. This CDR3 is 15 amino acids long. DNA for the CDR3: TGTGCCAGCAGCCCCGGGACAGGGGCCTACAATGAGCAGTTCTTC. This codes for CASSPGTGAYNEQFF.

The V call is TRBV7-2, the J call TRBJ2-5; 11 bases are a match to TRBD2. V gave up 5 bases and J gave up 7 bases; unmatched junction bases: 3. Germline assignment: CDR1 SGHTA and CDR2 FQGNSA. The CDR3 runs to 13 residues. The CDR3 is CASSTLAGVTQYF. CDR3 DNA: TGTGCCAGCAGCACACTAGCGGGAGTGACCCAGTACTTC.

The CDR3 sequence: CASSLYASPSYEQYF. CDR3 DNA sequence: TGTGCCAGCAGCTTATACGCGAGCCCCTCCTACGAGCAGTACTTC. The chain carries TRBV7-9 and TRBJ2-7; D is ambiguous. CDR1 is SEHNR and CDR2 is FQNEAQ in the germline V gene (reference sequence). V was trimmed by 2 bases and J by 0 bases, leaving 11 bases between them. This CDR3 comprises 15 residues.

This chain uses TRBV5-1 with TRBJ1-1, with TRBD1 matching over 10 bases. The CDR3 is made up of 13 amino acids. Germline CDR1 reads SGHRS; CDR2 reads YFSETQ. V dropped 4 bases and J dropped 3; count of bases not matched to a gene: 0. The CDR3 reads CASSGTGDTEAFF. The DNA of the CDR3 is TGCGCCAGCAGCGGGACAGGGGACACTGAAGCTTTCTTT.

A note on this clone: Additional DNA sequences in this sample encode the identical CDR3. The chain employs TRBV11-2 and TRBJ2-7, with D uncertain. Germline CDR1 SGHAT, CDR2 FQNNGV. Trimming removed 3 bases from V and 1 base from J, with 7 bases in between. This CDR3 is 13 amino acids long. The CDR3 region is CASSFGSSYEQYF. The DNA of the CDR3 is TGTGCCAGCAGCTTCGGCAGTTCCTACGAGCAGTACTTC.

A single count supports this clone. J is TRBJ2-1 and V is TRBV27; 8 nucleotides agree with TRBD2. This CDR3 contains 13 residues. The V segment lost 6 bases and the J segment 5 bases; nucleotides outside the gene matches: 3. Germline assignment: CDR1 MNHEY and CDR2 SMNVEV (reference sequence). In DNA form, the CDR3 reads TGTGCCAGCAGGGCACTAGCGGACAATGAGCAGTTCTTC. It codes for CASRALADNEQFF.